This passage covers 11 T cell receptor beta chains from one sample sequenced in a study of metastatic and nonmetastatic thyroid tumors. None of the patients had undergone any treatment ahead of thyroid surgery. Using MiXCR, TCRdb re-called clones from the PCR reads. Among some 11,000 clones listed, around 29% were seen once. Source material: tumor tissue. All receptors derive from a female donor with papillary thyroid cancer or a benign thyroid nodule (not recorded which). Some clones in this sample may be carry-over from other donors' samples.

The chain has TRBV30 and TRBJ2-3, with TRBD2 identical over 10 bases. This CDR3 comprises 13 residues. CDR1 is GTSNPN and CDR2 is SVGIG in the germline V gene (reference sequence). With 0 bases clipped from V and 6 bases from J, the junction kept 0 bases outside the gene matches. The CDR3 sequence: CAWSVSGRDTQYF. The CDR3 DNA is TGTGCCTGGAGTGTTAGCGGGAGGGATACGCAGTATTTT. Filled out from reference TRBV30 and TRBJ2-3, the complete variable domain reads SQTIHQWPATLVQPVGSPLSLECTVEGTSNPNLYWYRQAAGRGLQLLFYSVGIGQISSEVPQNLSASRPQDRQFILSSKKLLLSDSGFYLCAWSVSGRDTQYFGPGTRLTVL.

The chain uses TRBV30 and TRBJ1-6; 9 bases map to TRBD1. The V and J ends lost 4 bases and 8 bases, in that order; junction bases with no gene match: 6. Germline V gives CDR1 GTSNPN, CDR2 SVGIG (reference sequence). CDR3 length: 14 residues. The CDR3 coding sequence is TGTGCCTGGAATACCGGGACAGGGTATTCACCCCTCCACTTT. Protein sequence: CAWNTGTGYSPLHF.

This clone is termed medium-sized. V usage is TRBV2 and J usage is TRBJ2-7; D may be TRBD1 (5 bases). Germline CDR1 and CDR2: SNHLY and FYNNEI. Trimming stripped 4 bases from V and 0 bases from J, with 10 bases between. This CDR3 is built from 14 residues. The DNA of the CDR3 is TGTGCCAGCAGTGGTGGACAAAGCTCCTACGAGCAGTACTTC. It translates to CASSGGQSSYEQYF.

In DNA form, the CDR3 reads TGCATATTACTAGCGGGAGGGCCCCACAATGAGCAGTTCTTC. Translated: CILLAGGPHNEQFF. The chain joins TRBV20-1 to TRBJ2-1; TRBD2 matches at 13 bases. The CDR3 consists of 14 residues. The germline gives CDR1 DFQATT, CDR2 SNEGSKA (reference sequence).

The chain employs TRBV18 and TRBJ1-1; D unresolved. The germline V gene encodes CDR1 KGHSH and CDR2 LQKENI. The CDR3 has 14 amino acids. V lost 2 bases and J lost 7, with 14 bases in between. CDR3 nucleotides: TGTGCCAGCTCACCAAAGCTGGGGAATGGTGAAGCTTTCTTT. Its protein product is CASSPKLGNGEAFF.

This clone was counted a few times. This chain joins TRBV28 and TRBJ2-7; 11 nucleotides line up with TRBD1. The J segment lost 2 bases and the V segment lost 3 bases, leaving 12 bases of the junction unmatched. CDR1 and CDR2 (germline): MDHEN, SYDVKM. The CDR3 totals 18 residues. DNA for the CDR3: TGTGCCAGCAGTTTTGTACTGGCGGGGGACAGGGGGACCTACGAGCAGTACTTC. Translating it yields CASSFVLAGDRGTYEQYF.

This clone has at least ten counts. This chain joins TRBV5-6 and TRBJ2-3; 8 bases agree with TRBD1. The J segment lost 4 bases and the V segment lost 4 bases, leaving 8 bases of the junction unmatched. This CDR3 region has 15 residues. Germline values: CDR1 SGHDT, CDR2 YYEEEE. The CDR3 DNA reads TGTGCCAGCAGCGTGGGGGCCAGGGGGCCAGATACGCAGTATTTT. Protein product: CASSVGARGPDTQYF.

The chain joins TRBV7-6 to TRBJ2-2; TRBD2 aligns across 11 bases. CDR3 length: 22 residues. V was clipped by 1 base and J by 2 bases; unmatched bases: 18. CDR1 and CDR2 from the germline V gene are SGHVS and FNYEAQ. CDR3 bases: TGTGCCAGCAGCTTAGATCAGGGAATCCGACCTAGCGGGAGGCTTAACACCGGGGAGCTGTTTTTT. This gives the protein CASSLDQGIRPSGRLNTGELFF.

V gene TRBV2 combines with J gene TRBJ1-2; D is unresolved. V was shortened by 1 base and J by 6 bases, with 9 bases between the two germline ends. This CDR3 spans 13 amino acids. CDR1 is SNHLY, CDR2 FYNNEI, per germline. This chain's CDR3 is CASSEVHGNGYTF. The CDR3 region has the DNA TGTGCCAGCAGTGAAGTTCATGGTAATGGCTACACCTTC.

The chain joins TRBV7-6 to TRBJ2-7; 10 bases map to TRBD2. The germline CDR1 and CDR2 sequences are SGHVS and FNYEAQ. The trim removed 5 bases at V and 3 bases at J, leaving 7 bases unmatched. The CDR3 is 15 residues long. The CDR3 loop reads CASSLSGGGLYEQYF. In DNA form, the CDR3 reads TGTGCCAGCAGCCTAAGCGGGGGGGGTCTCTACGAGCAGTACTTC. Supplemented by reference TRBV7-6 and TRBJ2-7, the full variable domain reads GAGVSQSPRYKVTKRGQDVALRCDPISGHVSLYWYRQALGQGPEFLTYFNYEAQQDKSGLPNDRFSAERPEGSISTLTIQRTEQRDSAMYRCASSLSGGGLYEQYFGPGTRLTVT.

Many counts were recorded for this clone. This may come from a read error, since a much larger clone is one base off. This CDR3 is also generated by other DNA sequences in the sample. The chain is built from TRBV5-1 and TRBJ1-3; 10 bases align to TRBD1. The germline gives CDR1 SGHRS, CDR2 YFSETQ. This CDR3 spans 16 amino acids. V shed 4 bases, J shed 2 bases, and the junction held 6 bases outside the gene matches. The CDR3 protein is CASSLVGQGAGNTIYF. CDR3 in DNA: TGCGCCAGCAGCCTGGTTGGACAGGGGGCTGGAAACACCATATATTTT.